These 2 T cell receptor beta chains were all obtained from the same sample, sequenced in a study of blood T cell dynamics during melanoma immunotherapy (dated by TCRdb to 2020 to 2021). Library prep was done by the immunoSEQ multiplex PCR assay. In TCRdb, the immuneACCESS table is reduced to in-frame sequences with V and J assigned. These tables do not hold every clone; where another copy was compared, an unresolved V gene accounts for under half, and the others remain unexplained. Across this sample there are about 19,000 clones, with roughly 87% seen only once. The ten largest make up 6% to 9% of the sample. The time point label on this specimen signifies: week 3, after first cycle of checkpoint inhibitor. Sequencing used blood, obtained from a patient treated with checkpoint blockade. These receptor sequences come from a human donor with melanoma.

This clone was seen once. This chain uses TRBV7-9 with TRBJ2-7, with D possibly TRBD1 on 6 matching bases. The CDR3 extends over 19 amino acids. CDR1 SEHNR and CDR2 FQNEAQ come from the germline V gene (reference sequence). V dropped 6 bases and J dropped 0 bases, with 27 bases sitting between them. The CDR3 loop is CASSHHSPRPGATSYEQYF. The CDR3, as DNA: TGTGCCAGCAGTCATCATAGCCCGAGGCCAGGGGCAACCTCCTACGAGCAGTACTTC.

The V call is TRBV28, the J call TRBJ1-2; TRBD1 matches 10 bases. V lost 2 bases to trimming and J lost 8 bases; unmatched junction nucleotides: 8. Germline V gene sequence: CDR1 MDHEN, CDR2 SYDVKM. The CDR3 spans 15 residues. The DNA for the CDR3 is TGTGCCAGCAGTTTACCGGGACAGGGGCCCTACGGCTACACCTTC. Its protein is CASSLPGQGPYGYTF.